The sequence of this TCR beta chain was determined in a study of T cells in Graves' hyperthyroidism and ophthalmopathy (dated by TCRdb to between 2019 and 2020). Turning to the overall study: Peripheral blood was collected at initial diagnosis, before any treatment. To identify TCR V-J signatures that set the groups apart, the researchers used a discovery cohort of 100 or so patients, made up of roughly 45 with Graves' ophthalmopathy and some 58 with stable Graves' hyperthyroidism. Prospective prediction of ophthalmopathy was tested in an independent validation cohort of 18 to 20 hyperthyroidism patients and some 17 patients who later progressed to ophthalmopathy. The approximately 98 discovery patients were randomly divided into training and test sets at a 7:3 ratio. In roughly six Graves' hyperthyroidism patients, the study also compared T-cell repertoires from thyroid tissue with T-cell repertoires from blood. Once sampling was done, hyperthyroidism patients were given methimazole at a starting dose of 30 mg daily, whereas ophthalmopathy patients were given high-dose intravenous methylprednisolone. TCR Vbeta CDR3 sequencing of 130 to 150 peripheral blood samples (roughly 43 ophthalmopathy, 75 to 85 hyperthyroidism and 17 progressor patients) is reported in the paper.

This clonotype has ten or more counts. The specificity of this receptor is unknown. There are no base qualities to consult, and no much larger clone falls within one base. In the ophthalmopathy patients, disease was moderately to severely active, with a Clinical Activity Score of 3 or more, a NOSPECS grade of 4 or more, and a duration of less than 3 months. Exclusion was applied to patients with uncontrolled infections, other autoimmune diseases, pregnancy or lactation. Diagnoses were based on clinical symptoms, serum thyroxine and TRAb, thyroid ultrasound and orbital computed tomography. PBMCs were isolated from about 9.2 ml of fresh peripheral blood by Ficoll-Paque density gradient centrifugation. Total RNA was extracted with Trizol reagent, and quality was checked on an Agilent 2100 Bioanalyzer. The paper as a whole reports these results and caveats: Blood samples also contained most of the expanded thyroid clonotypes (frequency above 0.001), which suggests that blood repertoires may reflect thyroid immune responses. In validation, the model predicted progression to ophthalmopathy with 60% to 71% sensitivity and about 72% specificity, a median of 6.5 months before onset. Sample size was not statistically predetermined, and investigators were not blinded to group allocation. A model built on a 13 V-J signature distinguished ophthalmopathy from stable hyperthyroidism, reaching around 87% sensitivity and about 81% specificity in cross-validation and 80%/75% in testing.

The germline V gene (reference sequence) yields GTSNPN for CDR1 and SVGIG for CDR2. From its cysteine to its phenylalanine, the CDR3 spans 13 amino acids. Just the 39-base CDR3 DNA is kept, in frame starting at base 1. From V the trimming removes 6 bases and from J it removes 2 bases, while the gene matches leave 6 bases of the junction unaccounted for. The TCR beta CDR3 regions were amplified from RNA transcripts. The first round of RT-PCR for the TCR CDR3 was performed with the HTBI primer set and the Qiagen OneStep RT-PCR kit. Libraries were constructed in a second round of multiplex PCR, after which size selection and purification were carried out. Paired-end sequencing of the libraries was performed with 100 bp reads on an Illumina HiSeq2000. In the source study's methods: SOAPnuke was used to process the raw data, removing reads that contained adapters or uncalled bases, had a mean Phred below 15, or lacked an exact match to the constant primer or identifier. COPE v1.2.5 was used to merge the high-quality paired reads, and each unique nucleotide sequence was defined as a clonotype. Clonotypes were aligned to IMGT TRBV, TRBD and TRBJ reference segments using MiTCR v1.1. The analysis included only V-J combinations with a frequency above 0.0001, which together covered approximately 99% of the repertoires. A TCS score was defined as the ratio between F50 (clonal expansion) and ExV (chaos), using BLOSUM62-based TCRdist between CDR3 peptides within each V-J. Welch's t-statistics and random forest reduced 514 V-J features to 10 to 15, which were used in a naive Bayes classifier (R e1071). TCRdb ran its own pipeline on the public reads, namely fastp trimming at Q25 and MiXCR clone calling, and kept in-frame beta chains. Every entry covers one CDR3 protein and lists the most common genes and DNA from its rows. For this entry, the V and J calls and clone size follow TCRdb and not the study's own pipeline. The sample table lists hundreds of thousands of distinct CDR3 sequences, 15% to 20% of them with a count of one. The top ten hold roughly 50% of the sample.

The chain uses TRBV30 and TRBJ1-1, and 7 junctional nucleotides match TRBD1. The origin of this receptor is a man aged 35 to 55 with Graves' ophthalmopathy. The sample was blood. In nucleotides, the sequence is TGTGCCTGCAAACAGGGGATTAACACTGAAGCTTTCTTT. The translation is CACKQGINTEAFF.